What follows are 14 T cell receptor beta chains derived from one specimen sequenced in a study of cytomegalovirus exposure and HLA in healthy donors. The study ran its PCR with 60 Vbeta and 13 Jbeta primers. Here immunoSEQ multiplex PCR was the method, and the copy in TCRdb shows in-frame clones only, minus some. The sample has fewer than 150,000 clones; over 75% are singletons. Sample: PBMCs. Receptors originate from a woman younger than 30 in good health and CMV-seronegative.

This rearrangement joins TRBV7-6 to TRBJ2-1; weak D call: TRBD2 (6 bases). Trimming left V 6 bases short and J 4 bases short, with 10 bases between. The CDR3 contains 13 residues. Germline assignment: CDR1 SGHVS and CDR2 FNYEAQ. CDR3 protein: CASSNGGYNEQFF. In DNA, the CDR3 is TGTGCCAGCAGTAATGGAGGGTACAATGAGCAGTTCTTC.

CDR3 sequence (DNA): TGTGCCAGCTCACCGGGGGGTGAAAAACTGTTTTTT. Translating gives CASSPGGEKLFF. The rearrangement links TRBV18 to TRBJ1-4; the D gene is possibly TRBD1 (5 bases). The CDR3 runs 12 residues. With 3 bases removed from V and 7 bases from J, the gap between germline ends came to 6 bases. CDR1 and CDR2 (germline): KGHSH, LQKENI.

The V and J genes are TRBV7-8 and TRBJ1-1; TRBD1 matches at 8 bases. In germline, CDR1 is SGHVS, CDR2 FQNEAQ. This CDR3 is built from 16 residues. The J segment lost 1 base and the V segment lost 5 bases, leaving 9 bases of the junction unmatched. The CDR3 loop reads CASSPQRTGKNTEAFF. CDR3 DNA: TGTGCCAGCAGCCCCCAACGGACAGGGAAGAACACTGAAGCTTTCTTT.

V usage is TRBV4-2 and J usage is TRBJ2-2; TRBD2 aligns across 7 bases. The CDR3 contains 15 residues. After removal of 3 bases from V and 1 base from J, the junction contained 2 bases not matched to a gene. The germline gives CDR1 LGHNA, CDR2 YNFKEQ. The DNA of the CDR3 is TGTGCCAGCAGCCACGTAGCGGGGAACACCGGGGAGCTGTTTTTT. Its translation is CASSHVAGNTGELFF.

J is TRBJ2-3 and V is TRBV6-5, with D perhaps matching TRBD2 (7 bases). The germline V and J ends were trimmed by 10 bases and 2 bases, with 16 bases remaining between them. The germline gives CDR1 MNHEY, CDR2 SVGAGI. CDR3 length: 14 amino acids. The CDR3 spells CATRVGGATDTQYF. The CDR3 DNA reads TGTGCCACACGGGTAGGGGGGGCCACAGATACGCAGTATTTT.

The CDR3 coding sequence is TGTGCCAGCAGCTTGGCCGGGGGGGCGGTGGCCGATACGCAGTATTTT. It yields the protein CASSLAGGAVADTQYF. This chain joins TRBV5-4 and TRBJ2-3, with 8 positions matching TRBD2. Trimming cost V 0 bases and J 6 bases; bases outside gene matches: 9. The CDR3 has 16 amino acids. Germline CDR1 is SGHNT and CDR2 is YYREEE (reference sequence). The full variable domain, completed using reference TRBV5-4 and TRBJ2-3, is ETGVTQSPTHLIKTRGQQVTLRCSSQSGHNTVSWYQQALGQGPQFIFQYYREEENGRGNFPPRFSGLQFPNYSSELNVNALELDDSALYLCASSLAGGAVADTQYFGPGTRLTVL.

The CDR3 reads CASSFRQVVTDTQYF. Here the CDR3 DNA reads TGTGCCAGCAGCTTTAGACAGGTTGTCACAGATACGCAGTATTTT. The chain is built from TRBV5-5 and TRBJ2-3; tentatively, D is TRBD1 (6 bases). From germline, CDR1 is SGHKS and CDR2 YYEKEE (reference sequence). This CDR3 contains 15 residues. Trimming shortened V by 2 bases and J by 2 bases, and 12 bases separated the two germline ends.

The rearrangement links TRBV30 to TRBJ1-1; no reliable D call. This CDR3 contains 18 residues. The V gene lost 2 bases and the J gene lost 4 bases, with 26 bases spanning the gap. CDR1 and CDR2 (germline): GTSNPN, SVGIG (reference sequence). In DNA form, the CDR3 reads TGTGCCTGGAGTCCGGCAGGAAGGACCACCTCGGGGAGCACTGAAGCTTTCTTT. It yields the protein CAWSPAGRTTSGSTEAFF.

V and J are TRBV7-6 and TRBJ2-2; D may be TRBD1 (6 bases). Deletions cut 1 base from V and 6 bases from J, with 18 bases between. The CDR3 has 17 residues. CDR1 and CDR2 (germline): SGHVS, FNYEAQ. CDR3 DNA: TGTGCCAGCAGCTTAGTGATGGGGCAGGGGTTTTCCGGGGAGCTGTTTTTT. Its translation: CASSLVMGQGFSGELFF.

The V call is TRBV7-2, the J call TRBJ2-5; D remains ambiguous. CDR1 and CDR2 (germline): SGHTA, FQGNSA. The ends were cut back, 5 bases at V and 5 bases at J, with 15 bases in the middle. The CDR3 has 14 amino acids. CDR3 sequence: CASSKFSGGETQYF. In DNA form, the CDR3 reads TGTGCCAGCAGCAAATTCTCGGGTGGGGAGACCCAGTACTTC.

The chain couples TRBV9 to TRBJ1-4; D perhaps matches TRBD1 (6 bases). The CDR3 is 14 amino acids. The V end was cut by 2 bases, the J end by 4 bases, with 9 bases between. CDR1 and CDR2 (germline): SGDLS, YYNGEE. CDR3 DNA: TGTGCCAGCAGCGTCGGACAGATTAATGAAAAACTGTTTTTT. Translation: CASSVGQINEKLFF. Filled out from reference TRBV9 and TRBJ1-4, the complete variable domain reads DSGVTQTPKHLITATGQRVTLRCSPRSGDLSVYWYQQSLDQGLQFLIQYYNGEERAKGNILERFSAQQFPDLHSELNLSSLELGDSALYFCASSVGQINEKLFFGSGTQLSVL.

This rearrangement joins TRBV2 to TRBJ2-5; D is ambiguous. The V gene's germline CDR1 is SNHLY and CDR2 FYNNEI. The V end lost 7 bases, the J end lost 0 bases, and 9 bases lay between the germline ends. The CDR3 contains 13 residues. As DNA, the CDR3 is TGTGCCAGCAAGGAGAGGTACCAAGAGACCCAGTACTTC. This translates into CASKERYQETQYF.

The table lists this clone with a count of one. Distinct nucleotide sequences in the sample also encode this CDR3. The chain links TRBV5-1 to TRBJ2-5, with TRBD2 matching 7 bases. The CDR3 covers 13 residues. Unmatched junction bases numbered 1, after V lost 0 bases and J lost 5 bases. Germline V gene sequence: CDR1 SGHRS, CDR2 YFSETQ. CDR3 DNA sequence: TGCGCCAGCAGCTTGGGGGGAGGGGAGACCCAGTACTTC. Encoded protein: CASSLGGGETQYF.

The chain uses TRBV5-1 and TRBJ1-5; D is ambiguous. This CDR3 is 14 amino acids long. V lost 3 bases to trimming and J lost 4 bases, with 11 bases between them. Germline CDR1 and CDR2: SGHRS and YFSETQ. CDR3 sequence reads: CASSSGAGNQPQHF. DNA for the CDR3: TGCGCCAGCAGCTCCGGTGCGGGGAATCAGCCCCAGCATTTT.